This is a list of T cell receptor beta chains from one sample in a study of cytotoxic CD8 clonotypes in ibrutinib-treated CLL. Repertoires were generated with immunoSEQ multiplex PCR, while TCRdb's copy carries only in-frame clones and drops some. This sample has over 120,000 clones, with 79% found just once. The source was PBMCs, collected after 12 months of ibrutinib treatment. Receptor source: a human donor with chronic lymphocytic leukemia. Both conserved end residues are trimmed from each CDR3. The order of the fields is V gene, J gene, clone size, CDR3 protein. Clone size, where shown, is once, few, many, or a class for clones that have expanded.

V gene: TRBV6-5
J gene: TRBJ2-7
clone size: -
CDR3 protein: ASSYSASGRFEQY

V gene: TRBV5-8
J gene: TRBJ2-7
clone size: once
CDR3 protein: ASSRPGRDYEQY

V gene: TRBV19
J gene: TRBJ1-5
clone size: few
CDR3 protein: ASRQNYNQPQH

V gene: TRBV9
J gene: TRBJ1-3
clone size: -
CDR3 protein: ASSVEGVGRNTIY

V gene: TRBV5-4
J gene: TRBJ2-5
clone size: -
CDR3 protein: ASSWRGGQETQY

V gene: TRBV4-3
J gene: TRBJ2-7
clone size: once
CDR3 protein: ASSQDRPTSGRQGSYEQY

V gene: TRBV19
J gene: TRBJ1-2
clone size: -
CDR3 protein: ASSIIPRTGPNYGYT

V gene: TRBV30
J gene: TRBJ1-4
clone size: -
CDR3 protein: AWSVPGHDNEKLF

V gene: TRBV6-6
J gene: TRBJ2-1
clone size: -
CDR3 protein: ASRLGGTYNEQF

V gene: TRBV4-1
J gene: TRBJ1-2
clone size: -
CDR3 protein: ASSQTGQGGYT

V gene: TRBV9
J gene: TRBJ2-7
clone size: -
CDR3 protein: ASSATTGSLHEQY

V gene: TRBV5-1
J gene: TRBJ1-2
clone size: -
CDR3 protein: ASSLDRGVWYGYT

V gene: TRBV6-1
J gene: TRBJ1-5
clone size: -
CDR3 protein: ASSEYSNQPQH

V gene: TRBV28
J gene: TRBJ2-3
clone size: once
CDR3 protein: ASSLTTGTQY

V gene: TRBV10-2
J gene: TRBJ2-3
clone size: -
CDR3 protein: ASGEGLAGTDTQY

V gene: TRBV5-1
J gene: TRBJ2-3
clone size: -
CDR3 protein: ASSFFSQRTDTQY

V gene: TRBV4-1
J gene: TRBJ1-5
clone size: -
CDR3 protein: ASSQVSGQPQH

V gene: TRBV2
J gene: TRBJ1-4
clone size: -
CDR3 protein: ASRDRLGEKLF

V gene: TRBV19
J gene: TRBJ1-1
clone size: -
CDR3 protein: ASMGQTMMGTEAF

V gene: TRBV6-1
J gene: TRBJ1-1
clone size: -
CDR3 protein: ASRDSLNTEAF

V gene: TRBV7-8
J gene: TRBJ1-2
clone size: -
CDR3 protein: ASSLSAVGNYGYT

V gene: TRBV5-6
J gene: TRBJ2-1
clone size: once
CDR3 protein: ASSLGRAYNEQF

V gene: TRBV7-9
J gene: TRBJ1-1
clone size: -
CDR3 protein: ASRTGGRTEAF